One and the same sample provided the 22 T cell receptor beta chains below, sequenced in a study of early T cells in non-severe SARS-CoV-2 infection. TCRdb processed the 5' RACE reads anew with MiXCR; each CDR3 protein has one entry. The sample lists tens of thousands of distinct CDR3 sequences; about an eighth were seen once. The material was whole blood, obtained at baseline. These receptors were taken from an adult who was a healthcare worker with PCR-confirmed SARS-CoV-2 infection or an uninfected control (not recorded which).

J is TRBJ2-5 and V is TRBV4-1; no clear D gene. This CDR3 region has 12 residues. The germline CDR1 and CDR2 sequences are MGHRA and YSYEKL. V was shortened by 3 bases and J by 1 base, with 3 bases between the two germline ends. The chain's CDR3 is CASSHIQETQYF. As DNA, the CDR3 is TGCGCCAGCAGCCACATCCAAGAGACCCAGTACTTC.

This clonotype was recorded a few times. V gene TRBV9 combines with J gene TRBJ2-7; D could derive from TRBD1 or TRBD2 (5 bases each). The V end was cut by 2 bases, the J end by 5 bases, with 17 bases between. In germline, CDR1 is SGDLS, CDR2 YYNGEE. The CDR3 consists of 15 residues. This CDR3 is CASSVEGSRLNEQYF. CDR3 nucleotides: TGTGCCAGCAGCGTCGAGGGGAGTAGACTGAACGAGCAGTACTTC.

This clonotype occurred many times. J is TRBJ1-6 and V is TRBV6-5, with 8 bases matching TRBD1. The junction had 9 bases not matched to a gene; V was cut back by 5 bases and J by 3 bases. The CDR3 sequence is 17 residues long. Germline V gives CDR1 MNHEY, CDR2 SVGAGI. The DNA for the CDR3 is TGTGCCAGCAGTAAAATTCCAGGGGGCCTCTATAATTCACCCCTCCACTTT. Translating gives CASSKIPGGLYNSPLHF.

This chain uses TRBV3-1 with TRBJ2-3; unclear D gene. Germline V gives CDR1 LGHDT, CDR2 YNNKEL (reference sequence). The CDR3 runs to 15 residues. The V and J ends lost 2 bases and 4 bases respectively, with 13 bases between them. DNA for the CDR3: TGTGCCAGCAGCCAACGGGCTAGGTCCGCAGATACGCAGTATTTT. Translation: CASSQRARSADTQYF.

This rearrangement joins TRBV18 to TRBJ1-3; 8 bases align to TRBD1. The V and J ends lost 8 bases and 4 bases, in that order; junction bases with no gene match: 10. CDR1 KGHSH and CDR2 LQKENI come from the germline V gene. The CDR3 has 15 amino acids. This CDR3 is CASPSQTGVGNTIYF. The CDR3 DNA reads TGTGCCAGCCCATCCCAGACAGGGGTCGGAAACACCATATATTTT.

This clonotype has a handful of counts. The chain couples TRBV3-1 to TRBJ1-3, with TRBD1 identical over 10 bases. V was pared by 4 bases and J by 2 bases, with 2 bases of the junction left unmatched. CDR1 is LGHDT, CDR2 YNNKEL, per germline (reference sequence). CDR3 length: 15 residues. The CDR3 is CASSRGQGAGNTIYF. In nucleotides, the CDR3 is TGTGCCAGCAGCCGAGGACAGGGGGCTGGAAACACCATATATTTT.

In this sample, this clonotype turned up many times. The chain combines TRBV7-8 with TRBJ2-3; a possible D gene is TRBD2 (5 bases). The CDR3 contains 14 residues. Germline CDR1 and CDR2: SGHVS and FQNEAQ. Trimming shortened V by 2 bases and J by 1 base, and 7 bases separated the two germline ends. The CDR3 reads CASSLRGRTDTQYF. The CDR3 DNA reads TGTGCCAGCAGCTTACGGGGTCGCACAGATACGCAGTATTTT.

The chain carries TRBV7-6 and TRBJ2-4; TRBD2 is a possible D gene (6 bases). In germline, CDR1 is SGHVS, CDR2 FNYEAQ. The V gene lost 1 base and the J gene lost 0 bases, with 16 bases spanning the gap. The length of the CDR3 is 18 residues. The CDR3 protein is CASSLESRDSRAKNIQYF. The CDR3 DNA reads as TGTGCCAGCAGCTTAGAATCCCGGGACTCCCGAGCCAAAAACATTCAGTACTTC.

This clonotype occurred many times. The V gene is TRBV18, the J gene TRBJ1-5; no reliable D call. CDR3 length: 13 amino acids. Germline CDR1 KGHSH, CDR2 LQKENI. V was cut by 3 bases and J by 7 bases, with 10 bases left in between. CDR3 residues: CASSPQVSQPQHF. CDR3 in DNA: TGTGCCAGCTCACCCCAGGTGAGCCAGCCCCAGCATTTT.

This chain connects TRBV28 to TRBJ2-1; 11 bases are a match to TRBD2. V shed 3 bases and J 4 bases; nucleotides not matched to a gene: 8. CDR1 and CDR2 (germline): MDHEN, SYDVKM. The CDR3 loop spans 17 amino acids. In DNA form, the CDR3 reads TGTGCCAGCAGTTTTATTAGCGGGGGGGTTAAGTACAATGAGCAGTTCTTC. It codes for CASSFISGGVKYNEQFF.

This clonotype was counted many times. The chain couples TRBV11-2 to TRBJ1-2; 7 nucleotides agree with TRBD1. Germline V gene lookup returns CDR1 SGHAT and CDR2 FQNNGV. This CDR3 comprises 15 residues. V lost 4 bases and J lost 8; bases outside the gene matches: 13. The CDR3 here is CASSSRDSWLDGYTF. In DNA, the CDR3 is TGTGCCAGCAGCTCCCGGGACAGCTGGCTCGACGGCTACACCTTC.

The chain is built from TRBV18 and TRBJ1-2, with 12 bases lining up with TRBD1. The V gene's germline CDR1 is KGHSH and CDR2 LQKENI. The CDR3 runs 15 residues. Unmatched junction bases numbered 3, after V lost 5 bases and J lost 2 bases. This chain's CDR3 is CASSAGTGGNYGYTF. The CDR3 DNA reads as TGTGCCAGCTCAGCTGGGACAGGGGGCAACTATGGCTACACCTTC.

This clonotype was seen more than once but under ten times. The rearrangement links TRBV6-5 to TRBJ1-1; D might be TRBD1 (5 bases). The CDR3 totals 15 residues. Looked up from germline, CDR1 is MNHEY and CDR2 is SVGAGI. V was cut by 6 bases and J by 1 base, with 15 bases left in between. DNA for the CDR3: TGTGCCAGCAGCCGACCAGGGACTAAGAACACTGAAGCTTTCTTT. It specifies CASSRPGTKNTEAFF.

This rearrangement joins TRBV28 to TRBJ2-7; 10 nucleotides match TRBD1. Losses at the gene ends were 2 bases for V and 4 bases for J; bases not matched to a gene: 11. Looked up from germline, CDR1 is MDHEN and CDR2 is SYDVKM. The CDR3 length is 17 residues. CDR3 coding DNA: TGTGCCAGCAGTTTAACCATGGACAGGGGGGTTTATTACGAGCAGTACTTC. This encodes CASSLTMDRGVYYEQYF.

The chain has TRBV28 and TRBJ2-7; a possible D gene is TRBD2 (5 bases). The V gene's germline CDR1 is MDHEN and CDR2 SYDVKM. CDR3 length: 15 amino acids. Between the trimmed V and J ends, which lost 5 bases and 7 bases, there was a span of 21 bases. DNA of the CDR3: TGTGCCAGCAGTAGGCCCCGGCAGCGGATGTATGAGCAGTACTTC. Its protein is CASSRPRQRMYEQYF.

This clonotype was seen repeatedly, ten times or more. The DNA of the CDR3 is TGTGCCAGCGCGTTAGCAGGGAACGTCCTGACTTTC. This translates into CASALAGNVLTF. The J gene is TRBJ2-6, the V gene TRBV6-6, with a weak D call TRBD1 (5 bases). The V end was cut by 8 bases, the J end by 10 bases, with 12 bases between. The CDR3 has 12 residues. Germline CDR1 is MNHNY and CDR2 is SVGAGI (reference sequence).

This clonotype was observed at least ten times. The V and J genes are TRBV4-3 and TRBJ2-1; D is perhaps TRBD1 or TRBD2 (6 bases each). The CDR3 covers 13 residues. The germline V gene has CDR1 LGHNA and CDR2 YSLEER. V was shortened by 0 bases and J by 12 bases, with 12 bases between the two germline ends. CDR3 DNA: TGCGCCAGCAGCCAAGATGGTGGAGGGGGGCAGTTCTTC. Amino acid sequence: CASSQDGGGGQFF.

The J gene is TRBJ1-2, the V gene TRBV20-1; 11 bases align to TRBD1. From germline, CDR1 is DFQATT and CDR2 SNEGSKA (reference sequence). The length of the CDR3 is 15 residues. Losses at the gene ends were 3 bases for V and 3 bases for J; bases not matched to a gene: 6. Here the CDR3 DNA reads TGCAGTGCTAGGTCGGGACAGGGGGGCTACTATGGCTACACCTTC. Protein sequence: CSARSGQGGYYGYTF.

This clonotype was counted only a few times. This chain links TRBV5-1 with TRBJ2-5; perhaps TRBD2 as D (6 bases). The CDR3 contains 16 residues. Germline V gene lookup returns CDR1 SGHRS and CDR2 YFSETQ. The V and J ends lost 3 bases and 0 bases respectively, with 15 bases between them. Here the CDR3 DNA reads TGCGCCAGCAGCTCGACTGTCGGGGGTAACCAAGAGACCCAGTACTTC. Translating gives CASSSTVGGNQETQYF.

This clonotype was counted only a few times. The V and J genes are TRBV2 and TRBJ1-1; D might be TRBD1 (5 bases). Germline CDR1 reads SNHLY; CDR2 reads FYNNEI. CDR3 length: 12 amino acids. Trimming removed 6 bases from V and 7 bases from J, with 12 bases in between. In DNA, the CDR3 is TGTGCCAGCAGAGCTGTGGGGGTTGAAGCTTTCTTT. Residues: CASRAVGVEAFF.

CDR3: CASSLKFGRDTQYF. In nucleotides, the CDR3 is TGTGCCAGCAGCTTAAAGTTCGGGCGAGATACGCAGTATTTT. The chain has TRBV11-1 and TRBJ2-3; D is ambiguous. CDR1 and CDR2 (germline): SGHAT, FQDESV (reference sequence). The CDR3 has 14 amino acids. Between the trimmed V and J ends, which lost 2 bases and 5 bases, there was a span of 11 bases.

A note on this clonotype: Mismatch with germline at one junction end may stem from a read error. This sequence joins TRBV28 and TRBJ1-5, with D uncertain. Per germline, CDR1 MDHEN and CDR2 SYDVKM. This CDR3 comprises 14 residues. This CDR3 reads CANSRGYSNQPQHF. Written as DNA, the CDR3 is TGTGCCAACAGTCGAGGGTATAGCAATCAGCCCCAGCATTTT.